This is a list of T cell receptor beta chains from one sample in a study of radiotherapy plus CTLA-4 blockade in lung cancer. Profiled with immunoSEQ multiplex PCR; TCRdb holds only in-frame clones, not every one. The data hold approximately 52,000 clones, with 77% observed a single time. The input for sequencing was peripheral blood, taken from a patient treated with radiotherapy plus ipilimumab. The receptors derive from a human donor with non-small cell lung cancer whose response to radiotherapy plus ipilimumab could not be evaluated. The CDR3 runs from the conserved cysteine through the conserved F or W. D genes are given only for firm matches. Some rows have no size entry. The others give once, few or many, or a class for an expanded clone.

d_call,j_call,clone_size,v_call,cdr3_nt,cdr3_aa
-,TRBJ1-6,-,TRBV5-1,TGCGCCAGCAGCCCCATGGAGGGCGGCTCACCCCTCCACTTT,CASSPMEGGSPLHF
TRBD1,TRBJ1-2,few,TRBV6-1,TGTGCCAGCAGTGAAGCCGCAGGGGGCTTACGTGGCTACACCTTC,CASSEAAGGLRGYTF
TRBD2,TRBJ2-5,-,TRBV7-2,TGTGCCAGCAGCTTACATCTGCGGGGGGAGACCCAGTACTTC,CASSLHLRGETQYF
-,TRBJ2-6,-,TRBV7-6,TGTGCCAGCAGCTTATCGGGGTTCTCTGGGGCCAACGTCCTGACTTTC,CASSLSGFSGANVLTF
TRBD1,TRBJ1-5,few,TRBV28,TGTGCCAGCAGATCCACCGGGACAGGTTTCGATCAGCCCCAGCATTTT,CASRSTGTGFDQPQHF
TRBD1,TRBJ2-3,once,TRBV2,TGTGCCAGCAGTATGTCCAGGGGGCAGCCAGATACGCAGTATTTT,CASSMSRGQPDTQYF
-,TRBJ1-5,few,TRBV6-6,TGTGCCAGCAGTCGGGGACACCTTAGCAATCAGCCCCAGCATTTT,CASSRGHLSNQPQHF
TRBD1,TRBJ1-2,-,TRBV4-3,TGCGCCAGCAGGACAGGGCCGGGAGCTAACTATGGCTACACCTTC,CASRTGPGANYGYTF
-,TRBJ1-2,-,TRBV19,TGTGCCAGTAGTATAGAATCATCGCAGGGCCTGGGCTACACCTTC,CASSIESSQGLGYTF
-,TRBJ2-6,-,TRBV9,TGTGCCAGCAGCGGTCAGGCCGCGGCCAACGTCCTGACTTTC,CASSGQAAANVLTF
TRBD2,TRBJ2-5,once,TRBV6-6,TGTGCCAGCAGTACGGGTCTAGCGGGAGTCCGAGAGACCCAGTACTTC,CASSTGLAGVRETQYF
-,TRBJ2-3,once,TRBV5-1,TGCGCCAGCAGCTTACGGACTCAAGATACGCAGTATTTT,CASSLRTQDTQYF
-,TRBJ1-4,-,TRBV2,TGTGCCAGCAGTGAGGTGTCAACGGGGGAAAAACTGTTTTTT,CASSEVSTGEKLFF
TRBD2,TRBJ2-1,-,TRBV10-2,TGCGCCAGCAGTGGAACTAGCGGGGTCTACAATGAGCAGTTCTTC,CASSGTSGVYNEQFF
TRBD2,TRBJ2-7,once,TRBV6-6,TGTGCCACCGACCCCGGGGGGGGAACCTACGAGCAGTACTTC,CATDPGGGTYEQYF
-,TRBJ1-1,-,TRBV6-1,TGTGCCAGCAGTGGAAATTGGGGGCTCCCCCCAGCTTTCTTT,CASSGNWGLPPAFF
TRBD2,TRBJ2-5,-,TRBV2,TGTGCCAGCAGTGATGAGCGGGGGACCCAGTACTTC,CASSDERGTQYF
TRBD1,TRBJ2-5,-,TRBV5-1,TGCGCCAGCAGCTTCAACCCGGGACAGGGGGCGGGAGAGACCCAGTACTTC,CASSFNPGQGAGETQYF
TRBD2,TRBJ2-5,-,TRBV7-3,TGTGCCAGCAGCTTAGTTAGCGGGACTCAAGAGACCCAGTACTTC,CASSLVSGTQETQYF
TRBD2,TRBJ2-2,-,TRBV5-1,TGCGCCAGCAGCTTGGTTAGCGGGGGGCCCGGGGAGCTGTTTTTT,CASSLVSGGPGELFF
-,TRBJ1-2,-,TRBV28,TGTGCCAGCAGTTCCCCTGCGGGGGCAATAAATGGCTACACCTTC,CASSSPAGAINGYTF
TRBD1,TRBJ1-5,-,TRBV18,TGTGCCAGCTCATCTGGACAGGGACGTCAGCCCCAGCATTTT,CASSSGQGRQPQHF
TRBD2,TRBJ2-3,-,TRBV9,TGTGCCAGCAGCGTAGGACTAGCGGGGGGGTACACAGATACGCAGTATTTT,CASSVGLAGGYTDTQYF
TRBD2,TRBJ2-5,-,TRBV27,TGTGCCAGCAGTTTAACTAGCGGGGGGAGGGAGACCCAGTACTTC,CASSLTSGGRETQYF
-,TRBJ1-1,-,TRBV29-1,TGCAGCGTGGGACATGTCACTGAAGCTTTCTTT,CSVGHVTEAFF
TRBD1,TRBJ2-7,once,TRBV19,TGTGCCAGTAGTATAGATAGGACAGGGCTATCCTACGAGCAGTACTTC,CASSIDRTGLSYEQYF
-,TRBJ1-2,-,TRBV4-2,TGTGCCAGCAGCCAAGAAGGCTCCCCAGGGTTTTACGGCTACACCTTC,CASSQEGSPGFYGYTF
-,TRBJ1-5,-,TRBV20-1,TGCAGTGCTGCGCCTGTTGGGCCCCAGCATTTT,CSAAPVGPQHF
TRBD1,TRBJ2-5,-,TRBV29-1,TGCAGCGTGACGACCGACAGGGGGGACTCTATTGTTACGGAGACCCAGTACTTC,CSVTTDRGDSIVTETQYF
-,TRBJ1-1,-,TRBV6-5,TGTGCCAGCAGTTACTCGTTGGGGGCAGGCACTGAAGCTTTCTTT,CASSYSLGAGTEAFF
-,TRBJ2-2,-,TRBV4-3,TGCGCCAGCAGCCAAGAGAATAGCGAGGTTAGCGGGGAGCTGTTTTTT,CASSQENSEVSGELFF
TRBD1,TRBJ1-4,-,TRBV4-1,TGCGCCAGCAGCCAAGATGGGTACAGGGGGGGAAATGAAAAACTGTTTTTT,CASSQDGYRGGNEKLFF
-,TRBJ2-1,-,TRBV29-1,TGCAGCGGGGCGGGACCTCGGGCGGACAATGAGCAGTTCTTC,CSGAGPRADNEQFF
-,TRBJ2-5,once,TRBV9,TGTGCCAGCAGCGTAGGGTCGGGGGGCGGTAGCCGGGAGACCCAGTACTTC,CASSVGSGGGSRETQYF
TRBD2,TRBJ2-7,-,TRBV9,TGTGCCAGCAGCGTAGAACCTAGCGGGAGTTACGAGCAGTACTTC,CASSVEPSGSYEQYF
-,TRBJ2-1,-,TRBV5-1,TGCGCCAGCAGCTTGGTGTCCCCGAGCTCCTACAATGAGCAGTTCTTC,CASSLVSPSSYNEQFF
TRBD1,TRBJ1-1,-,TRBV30,TGTGCCTGGAACAGACAGGGGGCTTACACTGAAGCTTTCTTT,CAWNRQGAYTEAFF
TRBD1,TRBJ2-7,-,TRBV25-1,TGTGCCAGCAGTTCCCGGGGACAGGGGTACTACGAGCAGTACTTC,CASSSRGQGYYEQYF
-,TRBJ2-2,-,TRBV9,TGTGCCAGCAGCGTGGCCCCGGGGACCGGGGAGCTGTTTTTT,CASSVAPGTGELFF
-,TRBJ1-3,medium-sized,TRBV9,TGTGCCAGCAGCGTACAGGGTGTCTCTGGAAACACCATATATTTT,CASSVQGVSGNTIYF
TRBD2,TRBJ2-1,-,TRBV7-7,TGTGCCAGCAGCCAAACTAGCGGGGGAACCAATGAGCAGTTCTTC,CASSQTSGGTNEQFF